A single sample gave rise to the 27 T cell receptor beta chains below, sequenced in a study of T cells after yellow fever vaccination. TCRdb re-derived calls from the 5' RACE reads in MiXCR, one entry per CDR3 protein. The table has around 140,000 distinct CDR3 sequences, under 8% seen once. The specimen was CD4+ T cells sorted from PBMCs, collected 10 days after the yellow fever booster vaccination. Receptors were obtained from a man in his thirties or forties who received the YFV17D yellow fever vaccine.

This clonotype was counted ten times or more. This chain joins TRBV5-1 and TRBJ2-7, with a weak D call TRBD2 (7 bases). V was shortened by 3 bases and J by 4 bases, with 14 bases between the two germline ends. CDR3 length: 14 amino acids. Germline loops: CDR1 SGHRS, CDR2 YFSETQ. The chain's CDR3 is CASSSAGGRYEQYF. The CDR3, as DNA: TGCGCCAGCAGCTCGGCCGGGGGGCGGTACGAGCAGTACTTC.

This clonotype was seen many times. This chain uses TRBV7-2 with TRBJ2-1; tentatively, D is TRBD2 (5 bases). Germline CDR1 SGHTA, CDR2 FQGNSA. CDR3 length: 13 amino acids. Trimming stripped 3 bases from V and 2 bases from J, with 5 bases between. The CDR3 DNA is TGTGCCAGCAGCTTGGAGGCCTACAATGAGCAGTTCTTC. Protein product: CASSLEAYNEQFF.

This clonotype was picked up many times. The chain joins TRBV14 to TRBJ2-3, with D unclear. The CDR3 totals 19 residues. V was clipped by 0 bases and J by 0 bases, with 19 bases between them. Germline CDR1 is SGHDN and CDR2 is FVKESK. CDR3 in DNA: TGTGCCAGCAGCCAAGATCTCCGGGCTAGGAAGACTAGCACAGATACGCAGTATTTT. The encoded protein is CASSQDLRARKTSTDTQYF.

This clonotype was detected many times. The genes are TRBV12-3 or TRBV12-4 and TRBJ1-3; D possibly corresponds to TRBD1 (5 bases). This CDR3 region has 13 residues. The V end lost 2 bases, the J end lost 7 bases, and 9 bases lay between the germline ends. The CDR3 sequence is CASSLSRGNTIYF. CDR3 bases: TGTGCCAGCAGTTTATCTAGGGGCAACACCATATATTTT.

This clonotype was recorded at least ten times. V and J are TRBV6-5 and TRBJ2-1; D ambiguous. Germline loops: CDR1 MNHEY, CDR2 SVGAGI. The V end lost 0 bases, the J end lost 9 bases, and 12 bases lay between the germline ends. The CDR3 is 14 residues long. CDR3 in DNA: TGTGCCAGCAGTTACTCGACCGCGAGCACTGAGCAGTTCTTC. As protein: CASSYSTASTEQFF.

V and J are TRBV29-1 and TRBJ2-1; D might be TRBD2 (5 bases). The CDR3 is 10 residues long. V lost 4 bases and J 7 bases, leaving 5 bases between the germline ends. Germline V gives CDR1 SQVTM, CDR2 ANQGSEA. CDR3 sequence reads: CSVGGNEQFF. For the CDR3, the DNA is TGCAGCGTTGGCGGGAATGAGCAGTTCTTC.

A few counts support this clonotype. The CDR3 bases are TGCAGTGCCGCGGGACTAGCGGGAGGGGGCTCCTACAATGAGCAGTTCTTC. Protein sequence: CSAAGLAGGGSYNEQFF. The J gene is TRBJ2-1, the V gene TRBV20-1; TRBD2 agrees at 16 bases. There are 17 residues in the CDR3. Unmatched junction bases numbered 5, after V lost 6 bases and J lost 0 bases. The germline gives CDR1 DFQATT, CDR2 SNEGSKA (reference sequence).

This clonotype was recorded many times. This sequence joins TRBV6-5 and TRBJ2-1; weak D call: TRBD2 (5 bases). CDR1 MNHEY and CDR2 SVGAGI come from the germline V gene. CDR3 length: 14 residues. V was pared by 0 bases and J by 10 bases, with 13 bases between. CDR3 residues: CASSYSQTRTEQFF. The CDR3 bases are TGTGCCAGCAGTTACTCGCAAACTAGGACCGAGCAGTTCTTC.

Many counts were recorded for this clonotype. This chain joins TRBV5-1 and TRBJ2-7; 10 bases map to TRBD2. Germline V gene data show CDR1 as SGHRS and CDR2 as YFSETQ. This CDR3 contains 17 residues. The V gene end was trimmed by 0 bases and the J gene end by 2 bases; junction bases not matched to a gene: 8. The DNA of the CDR3 is TGCGCCAGCAGCTTGGCCCCTACTAGCGGGGACACCTACGAGCAGTACTTC. Residues: CASSLAPTSGDTYEQYF.

This clonotype was observed at least ten times. The chain carries TRBV29-1 and TRBJ2-2, with a possible D match to TRBD1 (5 bases). The CDR3 sequence is 13 residues long. Trimming stripped 7 bases from V and 1 base from J, with 10 bases between. Germline V gene lookup returns CDR1 SQVTM and CDR2 ANQGSEA. CDR3 sequence (DNA): TGCAGCGCTACCGGACAGAACACCGGGGAGCTGTTTTTT. Its protein is CSATGQNTGELFF.

This clonotype was recorded many times. A junction end diverges from the germline sequence, so it may reflect a read error. The chain is built from TRBV18 and TRBJ2-7; no clear D. Germline CDR1 reads KGHSH; CDR2 reads LQKENI. The CDR3 is 12 residues long. This CDR3 reads CASSPPSYEQYF. The DNA for the CDR3 is TGCGCCAGCAGCCCTCCATCATACGAGCAGTACTTC.

This clonotype was counted at least ten times. V is TRBV12-3 or TRBV12-4 and J is TRBJ1-2, with 10 bases matching TRBD1. CDR3 length: 15 residues. J gave up 7 bases and V 5 bases, and 10 bases lay outside the gene matches. The CDR3 loop reads CASSPGDRGVGGYTF. The CDR3 nucleotides read TGTGCCAGCAGTCCAGGGGACAGGGGAGTGGGTGGCTACACCTTC.

About this clonotype: A much more abundant neighbour one base away suggests this may be a read error. The chain carries TRBV24-1 and TRBJ2-5; D remains unclear. Germline CDR1 and CDR2: KGHDR and SFDVKD. This CDR3 has 15 amino acids. CDR3 residues: CATSDSGRNHETQYF. In DNA form, the CDR3 reads TGTGCCACCAGTGACAGTGGACGGAACCACGAGACCCAGTACTTC.

The chain carries TRBV30 and TRBJ1-6; D might be TRBD1 (6 bases). Germline V lookup: CDR1 GTSNPN, CDR2 SVGIG (reference sequence). V lost 0 bases, J lost 3 bases, and 9 bases lay in between. CDR3 size: 15 residues. In nucleotides, the CDR3 is TGTGCCTGGAGTGTACAGGGTCACTATAATTCACCCCTCCACTTT. Translated: CAWSVQGHYNSPLHF.

As for this clonotype: This may be a read error, as it is one base from a much larger clone. The V call is TRBV20-1, the J call TRBJ2-2; tentatively, D is TRBD1 (6 bases). Germline V gives CDR1 DFQATT, CDR2 SNEGSKA (reference sequence). The CDR3 extends over 17 amino acids. The CDR3 nucleotides read TGCTGTGCTAGAGATCCCAACAGGGCCGCGAACACCGGGGAGCTGTTTTTT. Amino acid sequence: CCARDPNRAANTGELFF.

The V call is TRBV10-3, the J call TRBJ2-4; 12 bases are shared with TRBD2. The CDR3 runs to 22 residues. Per the germline V gene, CDR1 is ENHRY and CDR2 is SYGVKD. V lost 3 bases to trimming and J lost 0 bases; unmatched junction nucleotides: 18. The DNA of the CDR3 is TGTGCCATCAGTGATAAACTAGCGGGAGGAATGAGGGTCGCTGGAGCCAAAAACATTCAGTACTTC. It yields the protein CAISDKLAGGMRVAGAKNIQYF.

The table lists this clonotype with many counts. The rearrangement links TRBV15 to TRBJ2-1; 9 bases line up with TRBD1. Germline loops: CDR1 LNHNV, CDR2 YYDKDF (reference sequence). The CDR3 covers 16 residues. Trimming at V came to 0 bases and at J to 3 bases, leaving 3 bases not matched to a gene. This CDR3 is CATSRDPGQGYNEQFF. The CDR3 coding sequence is TGTGCCACCAGCAGAGACCCGGGACAGGGCTACAATGAGCAGTTCTTC.

In its sample, this clonotype was seen many times. This sequence joins TRBV7-2 and TRBJ2-1; possibly TRBD1 for D (5 bases). The CDR3 totals 15 residues. V lost 5 bases and J lost 2, with 13 bases in between. CDR1 is SGHTA and CDR2 is FQGNSA in the germline V gene. Written as DNA, the CDR3 is TGTGCCAGCAGCGCAGGGAAAGCCCCCTACAATGAGCAGTTCTTC. Translating gives CASSAGKAPYNEQFF.

This clonotype was found many times. The V gene is TRBV27, the J gene TRBJ2-7, with 7 bases that match TRBD1. Germline V gene data show CDR1 as MNHEY and CDR2 as SMNVEV (reference sequence). J gave up 2 bases and V 7 bases, and 8 bases lay outside the gene matches. The CDR3 length is 14 residues. The CDR3 nucleotides are TGTGCCAGCAACCCTCCGGGACAGACCTACGAGCAGTACTTC. Its translation is CASNPPGQTYEQYF.

The genes are TRBV7-2 and TRBJ2-7; D not resolved. From germline, CDR1 is SGHTA and CDR2 FQGNSA. The V and J ends lost 0 bases and 7 bases respectively, with 13 bases between them. The CDR3 length is 14 residues. CDR3 bases: TGTGCCAGCAGCTTAGCCGGTCCCACCTCAGAGCAGTACTTC. This encodes CASSLAGPTSEQYF.

This clonotype was detected many times. This chain joins TRBV3-1 and TRBJ2-4; TRBD1 aligns across 8 bases. V was clipped by 5 bases and J by 6 bases; unmatched bases: 9. The V gene's germline CDR1 is LGHDT and CDR2 YNNKEL (reference sequence). This CDR3 is built from 15 residues. CDR3: CASSFRQGRANIQYF. In DNA form, the CDR3 reads TGTGCCAGCAGCTTTCGACAGGGGCGCGCAAACATTCAGTACTTC.

This clonotype came up many times. CDR3 protein: CAWSVIGTGSDEAFF. The DNA of the CDR3 is TGTGCCTGGAGTGTGATCGGTACCGGTAGTGATGAAGCTTTCTTT. The chain carries TRBV30 and TRBJ1-1; D not resolved. CDR3 length: 15 amino acids. Looked up from germline, CDR1 is GTSNPN and CDR2 is SVGIG (reference sequence). V lost 0 bases and J lost 7, with 18 bases in between.

V and J are TRBV20-1 and TRBJ2-7, with 15 bases matching TRBD2. Germline-derived CDR1 and CDR2 are DFQATT and SNEGSKA (reference sequence). The CDR3 length is 14 residues. V shed 3 bases, J shed 4 bases, and the junction held 1 base outside the gene matches. CDR3 residues: CSARGTSGRYEQYF. CDR3 bases: TGCAGTGCTAGGGGGACTAGCGGGAGGTACGAGCAGTACTTC.

This clonotype occurred many times. The rearrangement links TRBV5-1 to TRBJ2-5, with 8 bases aligning to TRBD1. Germline V gene lookup returns CDR1 SGHRS and CDR2 YFSETQ. V shed 0 bases and J 0 bases; nucleotides not matched to a gene: 4. The CDR3 covers 16 residues. The CDR3 protein is CASSLGTGRHQETQYF. Written as DNA, the CDR3 is TGCGCCAGCAGCTTGGGGACAGGGAGGCACCAAGAGACCCAGTACTTC.

This clonotype was seen repeatedly, ten times or more. The chain recombines TRBV7-2 with TRBJ2-5, with TRBD2 matching over 9 bases. Germline CDR1 is SGHTA and CDR2 is FQGNSA. The V and J ends lost 3 bases and 7 bases, in that order; junction bases with no gene match: 6. The CDR3 covers 14 residues. CDR3 nucleotides: TGTGCCAGCAGCTTGCAGACTAGCGGTGGGACCCAGTACTTC. The encoded protein is CASSLQTSGGTQYF.

The chain combines TRBV1 with TRBJ1-1; the table's D call, TRBD1, has no DNA check behind it. TRBV1 is deemed a pseudogene. The length of the CDR3 is 12 residues. Written as DNA, the CDR3 is TGTGCCAGCAGCCAACAGGGGGGTGAAGCTTTCTTT. Amino acid sequence: CASSQQGGEAFF.

The J gene is TRBJ2-3, the V gene TRBV30; the D gene is possibly TRBD1 (6 bases). The CDR3 is 15 residues long. Germline lookup yields CDR1 GTSNPN and CDR2 SVGIG (reference sequence). Trimming cost V 0 bases and J 2 bases, with 12 bases left between them. The CDR3 sequence: CAWSVGTRNTDTQYF. CDR3 DNA: TGTGCCTGGAGTGTAGGGACACGGAACACAGATACGCAGTATTTT.